Listed here are 10 T cell receptor beta chains from one sample, sequenced in a study of blood T cell repertoires in COVID-19. Generated by immunoSEQ multiplex PCR, the TCRdb table keeps only in-frame clones and is missing some. The repertoire holds roughly 150,000 clones, with roughly four fifths as singletons. Sequenced input: peripheral blood. All receptors derive from a woman older than 75 with COVID-19, enrolled during active disease.

This clone was recorded a few times. The gene calls are TRBV6-2 or TRBV6-3 and TRBJ1-5, with D possibly matching TRBD1 (5 bases). The CDR3 covers 15 residues. The V gene lost 6 bases and the J gene lost 3 bases, with 15 bases spanning the gap. CDR1 and CDR2 (germline): MNHEY, SVGEGT. DNA for the CDR3: TGTGCCAGCAGCTCGATAAGACAGCTCAATCAGCCCCAGCATTTT. It encodes CASSSIRQLNQPQHF.

V is TRBV3-1 (or the pseudogene TRBV3-2) and J is TRBJ1-2; perhaps TRBD1 as D (5 bases). There are 15 residues in the CDR3. V was shortened by 1 base and J by 5 bases, with 14 bases between the two germline ends. Germline CDR1 reads LGHDT; CDR2 reads YNNKEL (reference sequence). The CDR3 protein is CASSQGTGVLYGYTF. CDR3 nucleotides: TGTGCCAGCAGCCAAGGGACGGGGGTTTTATATGGCTACACCTTC.

This rearrangement joins TRBV6-2 or TRBV6-3 to TRBJ2-1, with 13 bases that match TRBD2. Germline CDR1 and CDR2: MNHEY and SVGEGT. Losses at the gene ends were 8 bases for V and 5 bases for J; bases not matched to a gene: 6. There are 15 residues in the CDR3. The CDR3 here is CASGLLAGGNNEQFF. Here the CDR3 DNA reads TGTGCCAGCGGTTTACTAGCGGGGGGGAACAATGAGCAGTTCTTC.

The chain links TRBV10-2 to TRBJ2-2, with unresolved D. This CDR3 is built from 12 residues. V lost 7 bases and J lost 5, with 8 bases in between. The germline gives CDR1 WSHSY, CDR2 SAAADI. CDR3 in amino acids: CASTGGTGELFF. In DNA form, the CDR3 reads TGCGCCAGCACTGGCGGAACCGGGGAGCTGTTTTTT.

The chain carries TRBV5-4 and TRBJ1-2; D is perhaps TRBD1 (5 bases). CDR3 length: 11 amino acids. CDR1 is SGHNT, CDR2 YYREEE, per germline (reference sequence). Trimming left V 0 bases short and J 8 bases short, with 5 bases between. The CDR3 here is CASSLGQGYTF. For the CDR3, the DNA is TGTGCCAGCAGCTTGGGACAGGGCTACACCTTC.

This clone appeared a single time. This chain links TRBV19 with TRBJ2-1; TRBD2 agrees at 10 bases. The CDR3 sequence is 19 residues long. Trimming removed 1 base from V and 5 bases from J; junction bases left unmatched: 14. Germline V gene data show CDR1 as LNHDA and CDR2 as SQIVND (reference sequence). The DNA of the CDR3 is TGTGCCAGTAGTATAGTTCTTTCCCCTCTAGCGGGAGTAAACAATGAGCAGTTCTTC. Residues: CASSIVLSPLAGVNNEQFF.

This clone has only one observation. The J gene is TRBJ2-2, the V gene TRBV6-5, with D perhaps TRBD1 (7 bases). This CDR3 region has 13 residues. The V gene lost 8 bases and the J gene lost 4 bases, with 11 bases spanning the gap. Germline V lookup: CDR1 MNHEY, CDR2 SVGAGI. The CDR3 DNA sequence: TGTGCCAGCCAGGGGGGTATCACCGGGGAGCTGTTTTTT. The encoded protein is CASQGGITGELFF.

This chain connects TRBV7-8 to TRBJ2-2, with TRBD2 matching 9 bases. This CDR3 is built from 15 residues. Germline CDR1 SGHVS, CDR2 FQNEAQ. V dropped 5 bases and J dropped 2; count of bases not matched to a gene: 3. This chain's CDR3 is CASSVSGGNTGELFF. For the CDR3, the DNA is TGTGCCAGCAGCGTTAGCGGGGGAAACACCGGGGAGCTGTTTTTT.

V and J are TRBV6-6 and TRBJ2-5; TRBD2 agrees at 8 bases. CDR3 length: 14 residues. V lost 5 bases, J lost 3 bases, and 5 bases stayed unmatched. The germline V gene has CDR1 MNHNY and CDR2 SVGAGI (reference sequence). DNA for the CDR3: TGTGCCAGCAGTCACTGGGGACTAGAAGAGACCCAGTACTTC. The encoded protein is CASSHWGLEETQYF.

This chain joins TRBV6-5 and TRBJ1-1; 7 positions match TRBD1. Germline trimming cut 6 bases from V and 0 bases from J; bases unmatched to any gene: 7. This CDR3 region has 15 residues. Germline assignment: CDR1 MNHEY and CDR2 SVGAGI. For the CDR3, the DNA is TGTGCCAGCAGCCCCTGGGGGACAGTGAACACTGAAGCTTTCTTT. This gives the protein CASSPWGTVNTEAFF.